The 9 T cell receptor beta chains in this list originate from one sample, sequenced in a study of cytomegalovirus exposure and HLA in healthy donors. The study ran its PCR with 60 Vbeta and 13 Jbeta primers. Method: immunoSEQ multiplex PCR; TCRdb's copy keeps in-frame clones and lacks some. The sample has approximately 37,000 clones; about 67% are singletons. Sequences were obtained from PBMCs. The receptors stem from a man younger than 40 in good health and CMV-seronegative.

The genes are TRBV20-1 and TRBJ2-1; D is unclear. Germline lookup yields CDR1 DFQATT and CDR2 SNEGSKA (reference sequence). Trimming removed 0 bases at V and 14 bases at J, with 8 bases between. This CDR3 spans 10 amino acids. The CDR3 coding sequence is TGCAGTGCTAGAGAGACCCAGGAGTTCTTC. It yields the protein CSARETQEFF.

The chain is built from TRBV28 and TRBJ2-7; D may be TRBD2 (6 bases). There are 15 residues in the CDR3. Per germline, CDR1 MDHEN and CDR2 SYDVKM. V was cut by 5 bases and J by 3 bases, with 17 bases left in between. The CDR3, as DNA: TGTGCCAGCAGTAGCCGTAGCGGTTCGGTCTACGAGCAGTACTTC. The encoded protein is CASSSRSGSVYEQYF.

V gene TRBV7-6 combines with J gene TRBJ2-1; 12 nucleotides agree with TRBD2. In germline, CDR1 is SGHVS, CDR2 FNYEAQ. Losses at the gene ends were 5 bases for V and 0 bases for J; bases not matched to a gene: 5. The CDR3 is 17 amino acids. CDR3 region: CASSNGLAGRSYNEQFF. Written as DNA, the CDR3 is TGTGCCAGCAGCAACGGACTAGCGGGGCGCTCCTACAATGAGCAGTTCTTC.

The V and J genes are TRBV6-5 and TRBJ2-1; possibly TRBD2 for D (6 bases). Trimming took 1 base from V and 9 from J, leaving 13 bases between them. CDR3 length equals 14 residues. CDR1 is MNHEY, CDR2 SVGAGI, per germline. Here the CDR3 reads CASSYWLATGEQFF. The DNA for the CDR3 is TGTGCCAGCAGTTACTGGCTAGCGACGGGTGAGCAGTTCTTC.

V and J are TRBV12-5 and TRBJ2-3; 9 nucleotides agree with TRBD1. J was trimmed by 2 bases and V by 5 bases; bases with no gene match: 5. The CDR3 has 15 residues. Germline V gene data show CDR1 as LGHNT and CDR2 as FRNRAP. The CDR3 coding sequence is TGTGCTAGTGGTGGGGGACAGGGAATCACAGATACGCAGTATTTT. Its translation is CASGGGQGITDTQYF.

The V gene is TRBV2, the J gene TRBJ2-1; 9 bases are a match to TRBD2. The J segment lost 1 base and the V segment lost 4 bases, leaving 14 bases of the junction unmatched. This CDR3 is 19 amino acids long. CDR1 SNHLY and CDR2 FYNNEI come from the germline V gene. As DNA, the CDR3 is TGTGCCAGCAGTGGGGGGGGCCTTAGCGGGAGAGGGTCCTACAATGAGCAGTTCTTC. This codes for CASSGGGLSGRGSYNEQFF.

This rearrangement joins TRBV10-3 to TRBJ2-7; the match to TRBD2 covers 10 bases. This CDR3 comprises 14 residues. V trimming: 6 bases; J trimming: 7 bases; junction bases outside the gene matches: 9. Germline V lookup: CDR1 ENHRY, CDR2 SYGVKD. The chain's CDR3 is CAIRPAGGPGEQYF. CDR3 bases: TGTGCCATCAGACCAGCGGGAGGGCCGGGGGAGCAGTACTTC.

This chain joins TRBV5-1 and TRBJ1-1, with a weak D call TRBD1 (5 bases). CDR1 and CDR2 from the germline V gene are SGHRS and YFSETQ. The CDR3 is 13 amino acids. Deletions cut 5 bases from V and 0 bases from J, with 8 bases between. The CDR3 loop reads CASRTVMNTEAFF. In DNA form, the CDR3 reads TGCGCCAGCAGGACAGTCATGAACACTGAAGCTTTCTTT.

The CDR3, as DNA: TGTGCCAGCACAACCGCCGGTGCACAGGGGCACAATGAGCAGTTCTTC. Translating it yields CASTTAGAQGHNEQFF. The chain recombines TRBV28 with TRBJ2-1, with 7 bases aligning to TRBD1. Germline trimming cut 7 bases from V and 5 bases from J; bases unmatched to any gene: 14. This CDR3 comprises 16 residues. The germline CDR1 and CDR2 sequences are MDHEN and SYDVKM.